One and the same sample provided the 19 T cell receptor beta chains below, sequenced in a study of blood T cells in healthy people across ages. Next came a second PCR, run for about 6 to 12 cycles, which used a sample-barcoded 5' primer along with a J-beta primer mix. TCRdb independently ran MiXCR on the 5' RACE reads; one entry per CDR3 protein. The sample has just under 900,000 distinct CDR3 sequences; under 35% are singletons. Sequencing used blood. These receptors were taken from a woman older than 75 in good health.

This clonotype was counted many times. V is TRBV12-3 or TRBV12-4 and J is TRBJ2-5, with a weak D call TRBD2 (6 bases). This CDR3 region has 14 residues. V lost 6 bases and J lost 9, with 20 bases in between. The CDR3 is CASSPTLTREAQYF. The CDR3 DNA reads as TGTGCCAGCAGCCCTACACTAACTAGGGAGGCCCAGTACTTC.

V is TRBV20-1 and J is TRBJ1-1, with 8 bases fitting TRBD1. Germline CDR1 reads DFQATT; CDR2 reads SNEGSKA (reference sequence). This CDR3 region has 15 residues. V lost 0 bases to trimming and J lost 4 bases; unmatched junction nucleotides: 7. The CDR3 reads CSARDPGQVSTEAFF. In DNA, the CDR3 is TGCAGTGCTAGAGATCCGGGACAGGTATCCACTGAAGCTTTCTTT.

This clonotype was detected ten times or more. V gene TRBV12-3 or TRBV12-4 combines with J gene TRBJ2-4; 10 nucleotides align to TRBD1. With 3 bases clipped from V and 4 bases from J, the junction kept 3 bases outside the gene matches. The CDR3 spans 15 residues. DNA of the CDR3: TGTGCCAGCAGTTTTGGGACAGGGGAAAAAAACATTCAGTACTTC. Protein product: CASSFGTGEKNIQYF.

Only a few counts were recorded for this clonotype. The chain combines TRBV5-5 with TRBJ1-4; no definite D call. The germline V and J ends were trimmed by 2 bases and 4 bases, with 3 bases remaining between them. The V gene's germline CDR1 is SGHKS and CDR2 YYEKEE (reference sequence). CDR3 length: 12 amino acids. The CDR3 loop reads CASSFNNEKLFF. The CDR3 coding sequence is TGTGCCAGCAGCTTCAATAATGAAAAACTGTTTTTT.

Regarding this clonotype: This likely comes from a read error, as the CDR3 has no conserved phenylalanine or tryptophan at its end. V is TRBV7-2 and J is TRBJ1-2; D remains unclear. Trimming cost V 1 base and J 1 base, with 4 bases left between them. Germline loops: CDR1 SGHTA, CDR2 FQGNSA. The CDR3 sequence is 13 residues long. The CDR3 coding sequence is TGTGCCAGCAGCTTAGACAATAACTATGGCTACACCATC. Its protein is CASSLDNNYGYTI.

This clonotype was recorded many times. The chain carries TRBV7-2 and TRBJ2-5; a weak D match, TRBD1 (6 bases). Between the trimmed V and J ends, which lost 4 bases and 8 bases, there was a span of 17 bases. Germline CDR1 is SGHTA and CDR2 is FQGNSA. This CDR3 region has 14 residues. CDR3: CASSSHREGTTQYF. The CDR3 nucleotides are TGTGCCAGCAGCTCCCACAGGGAAGGGACAACCCAGTACTTC.

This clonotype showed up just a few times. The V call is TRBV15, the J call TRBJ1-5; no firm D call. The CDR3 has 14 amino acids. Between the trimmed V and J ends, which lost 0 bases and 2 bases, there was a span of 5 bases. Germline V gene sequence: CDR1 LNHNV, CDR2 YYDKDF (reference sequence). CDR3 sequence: CATSREAGNQPQHF. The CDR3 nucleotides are TGTGCCACCAGCAGAGAGGCAGGCAATCAGCCCCAGCATTTT.

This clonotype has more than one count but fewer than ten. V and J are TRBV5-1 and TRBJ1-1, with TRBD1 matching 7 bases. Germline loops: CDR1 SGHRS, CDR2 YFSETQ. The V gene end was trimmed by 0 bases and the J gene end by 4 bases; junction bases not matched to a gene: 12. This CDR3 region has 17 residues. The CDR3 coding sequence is TGCGCCAGCAGCTTGGCCGATAACAGGGGCTGGATCACTGAAGCTTTCTTT. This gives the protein CASSLADNRGWITEAFF.

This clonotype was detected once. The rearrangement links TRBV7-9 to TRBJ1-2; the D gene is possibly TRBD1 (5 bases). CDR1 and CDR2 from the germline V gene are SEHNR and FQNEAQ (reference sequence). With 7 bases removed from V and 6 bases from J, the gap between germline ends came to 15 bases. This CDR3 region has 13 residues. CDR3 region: CASTIRARDGYTF. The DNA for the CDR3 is TGTGCCAGCACCATCAGGGCGAGAGATGGCTACACCTTC.

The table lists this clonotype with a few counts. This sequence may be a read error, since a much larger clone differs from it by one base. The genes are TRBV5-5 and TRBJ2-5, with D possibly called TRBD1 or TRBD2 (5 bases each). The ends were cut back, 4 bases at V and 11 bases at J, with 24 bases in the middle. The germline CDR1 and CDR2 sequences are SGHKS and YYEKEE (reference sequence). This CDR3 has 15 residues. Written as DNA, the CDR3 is TGTGCCAGCAGCCCGGACATTACGGGGTACAATGAGCAGTACTTC. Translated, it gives CASSPDITGYNEQYF.

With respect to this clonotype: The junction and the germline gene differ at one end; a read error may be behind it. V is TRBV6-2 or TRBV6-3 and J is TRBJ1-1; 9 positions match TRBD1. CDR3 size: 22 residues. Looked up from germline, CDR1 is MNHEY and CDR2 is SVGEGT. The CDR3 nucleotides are TGTGCCAGCAGTTACTCGCTTCACAGGGGGCGGGATCGTCTCCTTATGAACACTGAAGTTTTCTTT. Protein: CASSYSLHRGRDRLLMNTEVFF.

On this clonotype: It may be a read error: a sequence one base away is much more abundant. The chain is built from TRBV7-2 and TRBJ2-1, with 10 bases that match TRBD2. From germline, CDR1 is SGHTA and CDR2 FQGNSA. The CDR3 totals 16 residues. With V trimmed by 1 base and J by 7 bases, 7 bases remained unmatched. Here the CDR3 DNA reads TGTGCCAGCAGCTTAGGCAGCGGGGGGGGTAGGAATGAGCAGTTCTTC. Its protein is CASSLGSGGGRNEQFF.

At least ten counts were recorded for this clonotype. CDR3 DNA sequence: TGCGCCAGCAGCTTGGCCGGTATGGGGTCTGGCTACACCTTC. It codes for CASSLAGMGSGYTF. The V call is TRBV5-1, the J call TRBJ1-2; unclear D gene. The CDR3 covers 14 residues. The germline CDR1 and CDR2 sequences are SGHRS and YFSETQ. The V end was cut by 0 bases, the J end by 7 bases, with 13 bases between. Using reference TRBV5-1 and TRBJ1-2 for the parts outside the CDR3, the full variable domain is KAGVTQTPRYLIKTRGQQVTLSCSPISGHRSVSWYQQTPGQGLQFLFEYFSETQRNKGNFPGRFSGRQFSNSRSEMNVSTLELGDSALYLCASSLAGMGSGYTFGSGTRLTVV.

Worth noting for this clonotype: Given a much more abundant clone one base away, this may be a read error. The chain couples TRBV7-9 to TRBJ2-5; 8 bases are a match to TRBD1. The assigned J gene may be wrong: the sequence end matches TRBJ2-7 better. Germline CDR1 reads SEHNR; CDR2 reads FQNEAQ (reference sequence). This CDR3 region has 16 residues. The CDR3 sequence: CTSSFGRTTGGYEQYF. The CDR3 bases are TGTACCAGCAGCTTTGGGCGGACCACAGGGGGCTACGAGCAGTACTTC.

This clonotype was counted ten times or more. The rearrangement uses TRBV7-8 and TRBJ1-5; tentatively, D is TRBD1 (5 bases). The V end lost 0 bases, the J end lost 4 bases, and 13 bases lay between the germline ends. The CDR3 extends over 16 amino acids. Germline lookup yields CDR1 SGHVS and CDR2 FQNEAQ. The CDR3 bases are TGTGCCAGCAGCTTAGCTCTGCAGGGCGGTAATCAGCCCCAGCATTTT. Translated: CASSLALQGGNQPQHF. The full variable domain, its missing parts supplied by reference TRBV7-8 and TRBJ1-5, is GAGVSQSPRYKVAKRGQDVALRCDPISGHVSLFWYQQALGQGPEFLTYFQNEAQLDKSGLPSDRFFAERPEGSVSTLKIQRTQQEDSAVYLCASSLALQGGNQPQHFGDGTRLSIL.

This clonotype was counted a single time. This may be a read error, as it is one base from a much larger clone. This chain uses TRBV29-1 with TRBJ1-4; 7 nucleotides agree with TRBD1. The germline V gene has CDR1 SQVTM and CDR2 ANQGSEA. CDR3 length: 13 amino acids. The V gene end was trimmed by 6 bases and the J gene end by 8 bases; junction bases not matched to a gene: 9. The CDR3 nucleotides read TGCAGCGTAAAGACAGGGTCGAGGGAAAAACTGTTTTTT. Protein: CSVKTGSREKLFF.

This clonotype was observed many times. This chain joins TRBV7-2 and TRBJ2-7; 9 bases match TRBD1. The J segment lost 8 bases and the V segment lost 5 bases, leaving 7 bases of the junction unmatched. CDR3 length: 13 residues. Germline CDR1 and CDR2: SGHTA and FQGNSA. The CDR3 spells CASSPYGTGKQYF. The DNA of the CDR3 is TGTGCCAGCAGCCCCTACGGGACAGGGAAGCAGTACTTC. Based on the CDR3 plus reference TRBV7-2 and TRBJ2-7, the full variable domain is GAGVSQSPSNKVTEKGKDVELRCDPISGHTALYWYRQSLGQGLEFLIYFQGNSAPDKSGLPSDRFSAERTGGSVSTLTIQRTQQEDSAVYLCASSPYGTGKQYFGPGTRLTVT.

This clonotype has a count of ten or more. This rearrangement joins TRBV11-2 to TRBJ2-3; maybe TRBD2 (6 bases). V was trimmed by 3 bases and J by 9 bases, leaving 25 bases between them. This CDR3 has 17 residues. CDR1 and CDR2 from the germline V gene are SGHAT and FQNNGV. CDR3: CASSFPPTALPGDTQYF. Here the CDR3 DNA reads TGTGCCAGCAGCTTTCCCCCGACAGCCCTACCGGGAGACACGCAGTATTTT. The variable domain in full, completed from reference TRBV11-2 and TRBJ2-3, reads EAGVAQSPRYKIIEKRQSVAFWCNPISGHATLYWYQQILGQGPKLLIQFQNNGVVDDSQLPKDRFSAERLKGVDSTLKIQPAKLEDSAVYLCASSFPPTALPGDTQYFGPGTRLTVL.

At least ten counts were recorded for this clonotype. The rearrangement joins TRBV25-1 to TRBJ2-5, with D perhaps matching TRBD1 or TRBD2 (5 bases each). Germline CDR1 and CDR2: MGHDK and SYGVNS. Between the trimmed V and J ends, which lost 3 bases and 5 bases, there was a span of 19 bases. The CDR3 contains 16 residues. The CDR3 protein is CASSDLLKGRGETQYF. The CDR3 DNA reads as TGTGCCAGCAGTGATCTACTAAAGGGGCGAGGGGAGACCCAGTACTTC.